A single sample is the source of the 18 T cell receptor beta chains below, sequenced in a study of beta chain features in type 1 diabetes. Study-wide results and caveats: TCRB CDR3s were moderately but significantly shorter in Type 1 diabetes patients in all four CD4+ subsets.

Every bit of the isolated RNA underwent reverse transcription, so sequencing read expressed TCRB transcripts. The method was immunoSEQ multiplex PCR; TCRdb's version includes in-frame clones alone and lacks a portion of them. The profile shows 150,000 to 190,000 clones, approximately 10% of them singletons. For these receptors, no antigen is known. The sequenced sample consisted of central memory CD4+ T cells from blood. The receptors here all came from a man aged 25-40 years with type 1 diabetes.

This CDR3 is CASSEPGGPYNEQFF. In DNA, the CDR3 is TGTGCCAGCAGTGAACCGGGAGGGCCCTACAATGAGCAGTTCTTC. This chain uses TRBV25-1 with TRBJ2-1; 8 positions agree with TRBD2. CDR3 size: 15 residues. Germline loops: CDR1 MGHDK, CDR2 SYGVNS. V lost 2 bases to trimming and J lost 2 bases; unmatched junction nucleotides: 2. Complete variable domain (other parts from reference TRBV25-1 and TRBJ2-1): EADIYQTPRYLVIGTGKKITLECSQTMGHDKMYWYQQDPGMELHLIHYSYGVNSTEKGDLSSESTVSRIRTEHFPLTLESARPSHTSQYLCASSEPGGPYNEQFFGPGTRLTVL.

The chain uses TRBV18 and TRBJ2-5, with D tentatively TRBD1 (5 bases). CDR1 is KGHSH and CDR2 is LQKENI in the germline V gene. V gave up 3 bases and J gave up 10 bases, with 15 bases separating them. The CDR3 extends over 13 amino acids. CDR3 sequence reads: CASSPPAQGFQYF. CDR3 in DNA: TGTGCCAGCTCACCCCCCGCGCAGGGTTTCCAGTACTTC. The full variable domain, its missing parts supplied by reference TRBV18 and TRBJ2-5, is NAGVMQNPRHLVRRRGQEARLRCSPMKGHSHVYWYRQLPEEGLKFMVYLQKENIIDESGMPKERFSAEFPKEGPSILRIQQVVRGDSAAYFCASSPPAQGFQYFGPGTRLLVL.

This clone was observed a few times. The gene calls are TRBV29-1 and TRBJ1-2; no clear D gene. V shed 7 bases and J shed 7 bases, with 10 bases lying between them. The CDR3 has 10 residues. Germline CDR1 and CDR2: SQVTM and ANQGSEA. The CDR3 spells CSAYWSGYTF. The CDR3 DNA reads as TGCAGCGCCTATTGGTCTGGCTACACCTTC.

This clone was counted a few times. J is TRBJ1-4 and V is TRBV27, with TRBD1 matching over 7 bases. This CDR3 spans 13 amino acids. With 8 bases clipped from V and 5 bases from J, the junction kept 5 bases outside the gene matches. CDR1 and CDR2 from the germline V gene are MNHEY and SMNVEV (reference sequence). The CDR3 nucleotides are TGTGCCAGCCATAAACAGGGGAATGAAAAACTGTTTTTT. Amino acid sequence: CASHKQGNEKLFF.

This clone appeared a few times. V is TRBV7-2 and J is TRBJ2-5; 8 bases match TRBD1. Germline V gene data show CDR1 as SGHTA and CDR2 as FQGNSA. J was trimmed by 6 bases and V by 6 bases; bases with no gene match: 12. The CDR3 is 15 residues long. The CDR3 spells CASSPPRGLMQTQYF. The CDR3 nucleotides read TGTGCCAGCAGTCCGCCCAGGGGGCTGATGCAGACCCAGTACTTC.

CDR3 DNA: TGTGCCAGCAGCCCCCCCGGGGACACAAACATTCAGTACTTC. Protein product: CASSPPGDTNIQYF. The chain carries TRBV28 and TRBJ2-4; TRBD1 is a possible D gene (6 bases). V lost 6 bases, J lost 6 bases, and 15 bases lay in between. This CDR3 has 14 amino acids. Germline CDR1 is MDHEN and CDR2 is SYDVKM. Looking up the rest from reference TRBV28 and TRBJ2-4 gives the full variable domain: DVKVTQSSRYLVKRTGEKVFLECVQDMDHENMFWYRQDPGLGLRLIYFSYDVKMKEKGDIPEGYSVSREKKERFSLILESASTNQTSMYLCASSPPGDTNIQYFGAGTRLSVL.

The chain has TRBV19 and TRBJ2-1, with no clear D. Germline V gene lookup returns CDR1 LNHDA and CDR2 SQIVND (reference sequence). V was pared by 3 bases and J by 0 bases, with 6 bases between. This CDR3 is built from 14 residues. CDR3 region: CASSIVSSYNEQFF. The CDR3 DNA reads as TGTGCCAGTAGTATTGTCAGCTCCTACAATGAGCAGTTCTTC.

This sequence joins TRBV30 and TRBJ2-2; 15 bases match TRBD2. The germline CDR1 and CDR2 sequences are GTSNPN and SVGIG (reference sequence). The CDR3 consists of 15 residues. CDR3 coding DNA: TGTGCGCGGACTAGCGGGAGGGAGAACACCGGGGAGCTGTTTTTT. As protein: CARTSGRENTGELFF. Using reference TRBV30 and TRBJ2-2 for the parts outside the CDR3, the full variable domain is SQTIHQWPATLVQPVGSPLSLECTVEGTSNPNLYWYRQAAGRGLQLLFYSVGIGQISSEVPQNLSASRPQDRQFILSSKKLLLSDSGFYLCARTSGRENTGELFFGEGSRLTVL.

This chain's CDR3 is CASSQTGGRYTEAFF. In DNA, the CDR3 is TGTGCCAGCAGTCAAACAGGGGGCCGATACACTGAAGCTTTCTTT. J is TRBJ1-1 and V is TRBV27; 9 bases are shared with TRBD1. Germline V lookup: CDR1 MNHEY, CDR2 SMNVEV (reference sequence). V trimming: 5 bases; J trimming: 3 bases; junction bases outside the gene matches: 7. CDR3 length: 15 amino acids.

CDR3 sequence (DNA): TGTGCCAGCAGCATCCGGCAAGGAGCGGGAGGGCGATACGAGCAGTACTTC. It yields the protein CASSIRQGAGGRYEQYF. The chain has TRBV7-9 and TRBJ2-7, with 10 bases identical to TRBD2. Trimming at V came to 5 bases and at J to 4 bases, leaving 14 bases not matched to a gene. CDR1 and CDR2 from the germline V gene are SEHNR and FQNEAQ (reference sequence). The CDR3 is made up of 17 amino acids.

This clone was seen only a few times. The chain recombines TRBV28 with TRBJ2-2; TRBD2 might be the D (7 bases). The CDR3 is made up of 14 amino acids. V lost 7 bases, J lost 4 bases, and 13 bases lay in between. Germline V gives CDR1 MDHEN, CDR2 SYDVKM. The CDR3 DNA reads TGTGCCAGCAAGGGGGGGATAAGCACCGGGGAGCTGTTTTTT. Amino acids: CASKGGISTGELFF.

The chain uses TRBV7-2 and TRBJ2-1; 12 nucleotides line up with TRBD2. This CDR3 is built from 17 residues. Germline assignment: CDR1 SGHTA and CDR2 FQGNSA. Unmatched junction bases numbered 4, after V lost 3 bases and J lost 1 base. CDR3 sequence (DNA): TGTGCCAGCAGCTTCCGCGGACTAGCGGGATCCTACAATGAGCAGTTCTTC. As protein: CASSFRGLAGSYNEQFF. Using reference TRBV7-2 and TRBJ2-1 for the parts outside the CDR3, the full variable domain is GAGVSQSPSNKVTEKGKDVELRCDPISGHTALYWYRQSLGQGLEFLIYFQGNSAPDKSGLPSDRFSAERTGGSVSTLTIQRTQQEDSAVYLCASSFRGLAGSYNEQFFGPGTRLTVL.

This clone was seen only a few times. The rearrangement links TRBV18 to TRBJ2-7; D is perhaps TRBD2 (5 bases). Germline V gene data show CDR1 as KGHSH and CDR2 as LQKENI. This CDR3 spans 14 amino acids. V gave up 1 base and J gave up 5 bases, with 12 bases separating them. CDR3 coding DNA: TGTGCCAGCTCACCACTAGGGAGTCGCCACGAGCAGTACTTC. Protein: CASSPLGSRHEQYF.

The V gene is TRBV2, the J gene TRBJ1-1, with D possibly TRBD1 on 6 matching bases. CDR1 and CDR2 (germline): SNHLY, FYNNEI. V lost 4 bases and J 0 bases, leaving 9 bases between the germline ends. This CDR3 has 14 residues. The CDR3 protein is CASSGQGLNTEAFF. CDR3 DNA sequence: TGTGCCAGCAGTGGCCAGGGGTTGAACACTGAAGCTTTCTTT.

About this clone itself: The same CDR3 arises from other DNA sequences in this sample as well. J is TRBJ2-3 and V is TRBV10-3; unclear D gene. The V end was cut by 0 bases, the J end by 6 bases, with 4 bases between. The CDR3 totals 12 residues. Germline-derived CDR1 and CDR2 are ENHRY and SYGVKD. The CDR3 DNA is TGTGCCATCAGTGAGTCCAGGGATACGCAGTATTTT. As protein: CAISESRDTQYF.

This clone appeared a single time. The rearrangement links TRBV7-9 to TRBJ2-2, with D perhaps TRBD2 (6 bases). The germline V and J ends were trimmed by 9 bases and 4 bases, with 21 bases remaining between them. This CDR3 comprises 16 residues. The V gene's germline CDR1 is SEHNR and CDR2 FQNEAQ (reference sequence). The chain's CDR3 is CARELSRGTFTGELFF. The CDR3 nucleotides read TGTGCCAGGGAGCTCTCTCGCGGGACTTTCACCGGGGAGCTGTTTTTT. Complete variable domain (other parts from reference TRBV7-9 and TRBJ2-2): DTGVSQNPRHKITKRGQNVTFRCDPISEHNRLYWYRQTLGQGPEFLTYFQNEAQLEKSRLLSDRFSAERPKGSFSTLEIQRTEQGDSAMYLCARELSRGTFTGELFFGEGSRLTVL.

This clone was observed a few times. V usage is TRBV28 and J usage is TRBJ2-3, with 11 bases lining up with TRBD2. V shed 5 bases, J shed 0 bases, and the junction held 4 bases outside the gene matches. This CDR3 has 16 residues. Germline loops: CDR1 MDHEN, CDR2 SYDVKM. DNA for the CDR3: TGTGCCAGCAGTGTAGCGGGAGGGAAAAGCACAGATACGCAGTATTTT. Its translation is CASSVAGGKSTDTQYF.

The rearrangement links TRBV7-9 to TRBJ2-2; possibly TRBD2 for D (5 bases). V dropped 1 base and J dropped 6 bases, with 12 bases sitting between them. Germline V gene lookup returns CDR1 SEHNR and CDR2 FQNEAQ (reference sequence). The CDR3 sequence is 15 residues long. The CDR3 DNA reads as TGTGCCAGCAGCTTAGGAACTAGTTCCTCCGGGGAGCTGTTTTTT. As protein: CASSLGTSSSGELFF.